This T cell receptor (beta chain) originates from a study of T cell repertoires in cytomegalovirus infection. TCRdb called the reads again in MiXCR, with one record for every CDR3 protein. The profile shows 600,000 to 700,000 distinct CDR3 sequences, roughly a third of them singletons. Whole-study results and caveats: Clonotype analysis showed dominance of the ex vivo response by HLA-C-restricted CMV-specific TCR beta clonotypes.

This clonotype has just a few counts. Its specificity is not known. V gave up 4 bases and J gave up 7 bases; unmatched junction bases: 7. The germline CDR1 and CDR2 sequences are SGHTA and FQGNSA. This CDR3 is built from 13 residues. The chain is built from TRBV7-2 and TRBJ2-7; 7 bases fit TRBD1. This receptor was obtained from a human donor in good health (CMV status not recorded). Some clones in this sample may be carry-over from other donors' samples. Sample: cultured PBMCs, taken from culture after CMV antigen stimulation. CDR3 sequence (DNA): TGTGCCAGCAGCTCAATACAGGGGACGGAGCAGTACTTC. Its translation is CASSSIQGTEQYF.